The 20 T cell receptor beta chains listed next were all sequenced from one sample in a study of shared T cell receptors in the human thymus. The method was immunoSEQ multiplex PCR; TCRdb's version includes in-frame clones alone and lacks a portion of them. Of roughly 710,000 clones listed, roughly 88% are singletons. In addition, the sample was reused for a study of human thymus T cells.

The sample taken for sequencing was thymocytes. The receptors come from a girl in the first two years of life with a congenital heart defect.

The CDR3 coding sequence is TGTGCCAGCGGCAAAACAGGGAGAGGGCAAGAGACCCAGTACTTC. This sequence encodes CASGKTGRGQETQYF. The chain joins TRBV28 to TRBJ2-5, with TRBD1 as a possible D gene (6 bases). Germline V gene sequence: CDR1 MDHEN, CDR2 SYDVKM. The CDR3 consists of 15 residues. Trimming cost V 8 bases and J 2 bases, with 18 bases left between them.

The chain recombines TRBV4-1 with TRBJ2-7; 7 bases line up with TRBD1. The CDR3 is 15 amino acids. CDR1 is MGHRA, CDR2 YSYEKL, per germline. V lost 4 bases, J lost 3 bases, and 9 bases stayed unmatched. The CDR3 region is CASSPYYRGDYEQYF. The CDR3 nucleotides are TGCGCCAGCAGCCCTTACTACAGGGGAGACTACGAGCAGTACTTC.

The chain recombines TRBV6-4 with TRBJ1-2; D is ambiguous. V was pared by 7 bases and J by 4 bases, with 16 bases between. Per the germline V gene, CDR1 is MRHNA and CDR2 is SNTAGT. This CDR3 has 14 amino acids. The CDR3 DNA reads as TGTGCCAGCAAAACAGCCAACGATAGCTATGGCTACACCTTC. This translates into CASKTANDSYGYTF.

In regard to this clone: One junction end does not reproduce the germline sequence, and a read error may be involved. The chain carries TRBV4-2 and TRBJ2-5, with TRBD2 as a possible D gene (5 bases). CDR3 length: 14 residues. Germline values: CDR1 LGHNA, CDR2 YNFKEQ. The CDR3 here is CASSPEDAQGTQYF. The DNA of the CDR3 is TGTGCCAGCAGCCCGGAGGATGCTCAAGGGACCCAGTACTTC.

J is TRBJ1-2 and V is TRBV9; D remains unclear. Deletions cut 6 bases from V and 3 bases from J, with 15 bases between. Germline V CDR1 and CDR2: SGDLS, YYNGEE. The CDR3 has 14 amino acids. The CDR3 DNA follows: TGTGCCAGCAACCCGGTCCGGGAGGACTATGGCTACACCTTC. Protein product: CASNPVREDYGYTF.

V and J are TRBV2 and TRBJ2-5; TRBD2 is a possible D gene (6 bases). This CDR3 spans 15 amino acids. Germline V gene data show CDR1 as SNHLY and CDR2 as FYNNEI. Trimming took 5 bases from V and 2 from J, leaving 15 bases between them. The CDR3 nucleotides are TGTGCCAGCAGTCCGTGGGCGGGGCTTCAAGAGACCCAGTACTTC. Its protein is CASSPWAGLQETQYF.

This clone was observed once. The J gene is TRBJ1-1, the V gene TRBV5-4; TRBD1 might be the D (5 bases). This CDR3 has 12 residues. Per germline, CDR1 SGHNT and CDR2 YYREEE (reference sequence). V gave up 4 bases and J gave up 6 bases, with 10 bases separating them. The CDR3 region is CASSGWGAEAFF. In nucleotides, the CDR3 is TGTGCCAGCAGCGGGTGGGGGGCTGAAGCTTTCTTT.

J is TRBJ2-3 and V is TRBV2; 10 bases fit TRBD2. Germline loops: CDR1 SNHLY, CDR2 FYNNEI. V lost 7 bases, J lost 4 bases, and 8 bases stayed unmatched. This CDR3 has 15 amino acids. CDR3 sequence: CASIQSGGGPDTQYF. For the CDR3, the DNA is TGTGCCAGCATCCAGAGCGGGGGGGGACCAGATACGCAGTATTTT.

The table lists this clone with a count of one. The V gene is TRBV29-1, the J gene TRBJ2-5; a weak D match, TRBD1 (6 bases). The CDR3 extends over 13 amino acids. Deletions cut 5 bases from V and 1 base from J, with 11 bases between. Germline values: CDR1 SQVTM, CDR2 ANQGSEA. The CDR3 DNA is TGCAGCGTTATGTGGACAGTCCAAGAGACCCAGTACTTC. As protein: CSVMWTVQETQYF.

The chain has TRBV4-2 and TRBJ1-1, with a possible D match to TRBD1 (5 bases). The CDR3 consists of 18 residues. Looked up from germline, CDR1 is LGHNA and CDR2 is YNFKEQ. The V gene lost 4 bases and the J gene lost 2 bases, with 23 bases spanning the gap. This chain's CDR3 is CASSRPGLAGPGNTEAFF. CDR3 nucleotide sequence: TGTGCCAGCAGCCGACCCGGATTAGCGGGACCGGGAAACACTGAAGCTTTCTTT.

This clone was counted only a few times. This chain connects TRBV19 to TRBJ2-3; 10 bases are a match to TRBD2. V shed 5 bases, J shed 5 bases, and the junction held 10 bases outside the gene matches. This CDR3 region has 16 residues. Per the germline V gene, CDR1 is LNHDA and CDR2 is SQIVND (reference sequence). CDR3 DNA: TGTGCCAGTAGTTCGAGTACAGCGGGGGGGATAGATACGCAGTATTTT. Residues: CASSSSTAGGIDTQYF.

In this sample, this clone turned up once. The chain carries TRBV6-5 and TRBJ1-5, with a weak D call TRBD1 (6 bases). The CDR3 loop spans 16 amino acids. Germline assignment: CDR1 MNHEY and CDR2 SVGAGI. Trimming took off 4 bases at V and 4 bases at J, with 17 bases between the two ends. The CDR3 reads CASSFLGLGANQPQHF. For the CDR3, the DNA is TGTGCCAGCAGTTTCCTTGGATTGGGGGCTAATCAGCCCCAGCATTTT.

This chain joins TRBV10-2 and TRBJ2-3, with D possibly being TRBD2 (6 bases). The germline V and J ends were trimmed by 2 bases and 1 base, with 10 bases remaining between them. Germline V lookup: CDR1 WSHSY, CDR2 SAAADI. The CDR3 contains 15 residues. The CDR3 DNA reads TGCGCCAGCAGTGAGCTCGGGGAGGGCACAGATACGCAGTATTTT. Its translation is CASSELGEGTDTQYF.

This clone was picked up a small number of times. This chain connects TRBV6-1 to TRBJ1-4; 8 positions agree with TRBD1. V was clipped by 4 bases and J by 9 bases; unmatched bases: 10. From germline, CDR1 is MNHNS and CDR2 SASEGT. This CDR3 is built from 15 residues. CDR3 loop: CASSVTGAVRKKLFF. The DNA for the CDR3 is TGTGCCAGCAGTGTGACAGGGGCAGTAAGGAAAAAACTGTTTTTT.

V is TRBV5-1 and J is TRBJ1-6, with D possibly TRBD1 on 5 matching bases. CDR1 and CDR2 (germline): SGHRS, YFSETQ. This CDR3 has 16 amino acids. Deletions cut 3 bases from V and 9 bases from J, with 19 bases between. The CDR3 protein is CASSYDPWGVGSPLHF. In DNA form, the CDR3 reads TGCGCCAGCAGCTACGATCCGTGGGGCGTCGGTTCACCCCTCCACTTT. The entire variable domain, with the rest obtained from reference TRBV5-1 and TRBJ1-6, is as follows: KAGVTQTPRYLIKTRGQQVTLSCSPISGHRSVSWYQQTPGQGLQFLFEYFSETQRNKGNFPGRFSGRQFSNSRSEMNVSTLELGDSALYLCASSYDPWGVGSPLHFGNGTRLTVT.

The V gene is TRBV29-1, the J gene TRBJ2-7; D is possibly TRBD2 (5 bases). Germline lookup yields CDR1 SQVTM and CDR2 ANQGSEA. CDR3 size: 11 residues. With 8 bases removed from V and 9 bases from J, the gap between germline ends came to 17 bases. CDR3 nucleotide sequence: TGCAGCCCGCCCCGGGCCCGGGGGCAGTACTTC. Translated: CSPPRARGQYF.

V gene TRBV5-1 combines with J gene TRBJ1-2; 8 bases line up with TRBD1. This CDR3 contains 16 residues. Germline V lookup: CDR1 SGHRS, CDR2 YFSETQ. V lost 1 base to trimming and J lost 5 bases; unmatched junction nucleotides: 10. The chain's CDR3 is CASSLSRAGGFYGYTF. In DNA, the CDR3 is TGCGCCAGCAGCTTGTCCCGGGCAGGGGGCTTTTATGGCTACACCTTC.

The V and J genes are TRBV27 and TRBJ1-2; no clear D. V was pared by 0 bases and J by 8 bases, with 10 bases between. The CDR3 is made up of 13 amino acids. The germline V gene has CDR1 MNHEY and CDR2 SMNVEV (reference sequence). The CDR3 DNA reads TGTGCCAGCAGTTTATCGATTTTGGAGGGCTACACCTTC. Its protein product is CASSLSILEGYTF.

Details on this clone: Mismatch with germline at one junction end may stem from a read error. The rearrangement joins TRBV15 to TRBJ2-1; possible D gene TRBD2, 5 bases. The length of the CDR3 is 17 residues. Germline V gives CDR1 LNHNV, CDR2 YYDKDF (reference sequence). The CDR3 sequence is CATSRDWKIRKYSEQFF. The CDR3 DNA reads as TGTGCCACCAGCAGGGACTGGAAGATTAGGAAGTACAGTGAGCAGTTCTTC.

V is TRBV4-1 and J is TRBJ1-4, with D possibly TRBD1 on 5 matching bases. V was clipped by 3 bases and J by 5 bases, with 19 bases between them. Germline-derived CDR1 and CDR2 are MGHRA and YSYEKL. CDR3 length equals 17 residues. CDR3 sequence reads: CASSHGEGQASNEKLFF. CDR3 bases: TGCGCCAGCAGCCATGGGGAGGGGCAGGCGTCGAATGAAAAACTGTTTTTT.